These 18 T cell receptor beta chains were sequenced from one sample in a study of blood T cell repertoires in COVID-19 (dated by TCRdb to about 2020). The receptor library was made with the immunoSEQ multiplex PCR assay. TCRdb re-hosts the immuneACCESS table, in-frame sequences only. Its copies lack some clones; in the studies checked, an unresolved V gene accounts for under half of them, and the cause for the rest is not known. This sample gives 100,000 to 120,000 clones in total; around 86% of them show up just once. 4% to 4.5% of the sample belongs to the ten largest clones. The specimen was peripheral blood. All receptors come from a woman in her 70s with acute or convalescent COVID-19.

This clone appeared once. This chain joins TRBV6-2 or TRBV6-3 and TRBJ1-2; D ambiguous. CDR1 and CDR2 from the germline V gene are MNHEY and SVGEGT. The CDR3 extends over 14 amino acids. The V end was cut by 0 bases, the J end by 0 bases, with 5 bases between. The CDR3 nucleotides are TGTGCCAGCAGTTACTCTCGGGCTAACTATGGCTACACCTTC. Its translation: CASSYSRANYGYTF.

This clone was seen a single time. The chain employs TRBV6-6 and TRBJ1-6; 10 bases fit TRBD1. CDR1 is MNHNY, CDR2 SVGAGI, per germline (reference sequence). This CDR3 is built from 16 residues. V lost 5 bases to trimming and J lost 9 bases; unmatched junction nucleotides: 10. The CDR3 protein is CASSRTGGDRGSPLHF. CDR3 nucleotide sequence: TGTGCCAGCAGTCGAACGGGGGGGGACAGGGGTTCACCCCTCCACTTT.

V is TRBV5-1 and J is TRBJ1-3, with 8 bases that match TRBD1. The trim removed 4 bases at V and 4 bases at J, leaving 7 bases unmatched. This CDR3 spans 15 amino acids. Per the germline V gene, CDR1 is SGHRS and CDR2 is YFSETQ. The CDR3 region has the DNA TGCGCCAGCAGCCCCGGGACAGGCCGGGGAAACACCATATATTTT. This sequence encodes CASSPGTGRGNTIYF.

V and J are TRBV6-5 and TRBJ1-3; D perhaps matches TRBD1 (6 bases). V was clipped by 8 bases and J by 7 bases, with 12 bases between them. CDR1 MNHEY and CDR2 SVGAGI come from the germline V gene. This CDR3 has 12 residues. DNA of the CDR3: TGTGCCAGCGGCGACCAGGGGAACACCATATATTTT. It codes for CASGDQGNTIYF.

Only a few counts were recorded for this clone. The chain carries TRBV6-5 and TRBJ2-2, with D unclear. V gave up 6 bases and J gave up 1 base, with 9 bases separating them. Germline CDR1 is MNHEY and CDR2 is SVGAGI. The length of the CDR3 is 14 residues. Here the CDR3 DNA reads TGTGCCAGCAGAAGACACCTGAACACCGGGGAGCTGTTTTTT. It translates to CASRRHLNTGELFF.

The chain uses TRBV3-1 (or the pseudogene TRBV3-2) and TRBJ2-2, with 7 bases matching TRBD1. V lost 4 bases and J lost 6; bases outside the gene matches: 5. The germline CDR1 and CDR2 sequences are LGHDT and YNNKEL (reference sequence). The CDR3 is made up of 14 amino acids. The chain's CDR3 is CASSRSGTAGELFF. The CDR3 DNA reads TGTGCCAGCAGCCGGTCAGGGACAGCCGGGGAGCTGTTTTTT.

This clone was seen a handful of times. The CDR3 DNA follows: TGTGCCAGCGAAGGGACAACGACTGGAAACACCATATATTTT. Its translation is CASEGTTTGNTIYF. The V gene is TRBV7-9, the J gene TRBJ1-3, with a possible D match to TRBD1 (6 bases). Germline V CDR1 and CDR2: SEHNR, FQNEAQ (reference sequence). The CDR3 is made up of 14 amino acids. The ends were cut back, 8 bases at V and 2 bases at J, with 13 bases in the middle.

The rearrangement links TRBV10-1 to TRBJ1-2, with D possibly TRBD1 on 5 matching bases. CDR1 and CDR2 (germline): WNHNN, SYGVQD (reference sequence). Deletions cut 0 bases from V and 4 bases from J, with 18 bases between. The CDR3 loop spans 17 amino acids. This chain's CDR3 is CASSESDESPGLYGYTF. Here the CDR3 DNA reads TGCGCCAGCAGTGAGTCGGATGAAAGCCCAGGGCTCTATGGCTACACCTTC.

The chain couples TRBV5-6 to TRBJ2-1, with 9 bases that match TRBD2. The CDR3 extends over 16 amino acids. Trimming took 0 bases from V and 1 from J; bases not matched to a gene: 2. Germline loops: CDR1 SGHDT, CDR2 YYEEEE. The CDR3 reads CASSLGLAGSYNEQFF. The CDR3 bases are TGTGCCAGCAGCTTGGGGCTAGCGGGGTCCTACAATGAGCAGTTCTTC.

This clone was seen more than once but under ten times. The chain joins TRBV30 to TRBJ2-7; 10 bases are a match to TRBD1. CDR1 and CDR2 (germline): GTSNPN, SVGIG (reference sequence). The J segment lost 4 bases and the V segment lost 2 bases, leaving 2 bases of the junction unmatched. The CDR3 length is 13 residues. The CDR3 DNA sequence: TGTGCCTGGAGTCCGGGACAGGGGTACGAGCAGTACTTC. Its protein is CAWSPGQGYEQYF. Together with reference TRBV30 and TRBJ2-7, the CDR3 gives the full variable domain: SQTIHQWPATLVQPVGSPLSLECTVEGTSNPNLYWYRQAAGRGLQLLFYSVGIGQISSEVPQNLSASRPQDRQFILSSKKLLLSDSGFYLCAWSPGQGYEQYFGPGTRLTVT.

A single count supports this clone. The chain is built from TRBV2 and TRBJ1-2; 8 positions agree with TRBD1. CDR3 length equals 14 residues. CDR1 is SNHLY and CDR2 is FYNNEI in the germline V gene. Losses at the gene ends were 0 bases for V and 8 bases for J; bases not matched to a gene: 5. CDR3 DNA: TGTGCCAGCAGTGAAGCCCACAGGGGGATCGGCTACACCTTC. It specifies CASSEAHRGIGYTF.

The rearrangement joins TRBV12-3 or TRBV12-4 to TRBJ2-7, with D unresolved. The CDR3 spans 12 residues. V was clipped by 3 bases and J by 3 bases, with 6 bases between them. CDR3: CASSFNGYEQYF. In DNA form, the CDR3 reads TGTGCCAGCAGTTTTAACGGCTACGAGCAGTACTTC.

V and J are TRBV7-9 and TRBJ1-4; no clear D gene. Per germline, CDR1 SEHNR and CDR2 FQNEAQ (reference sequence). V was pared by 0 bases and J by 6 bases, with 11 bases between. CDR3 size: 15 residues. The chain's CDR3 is CASSLAGAADEKLFF. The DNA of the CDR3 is TGTGCCAGCAGCTTAGCCGGAGCGGCAGATGAAAAACTGTTTTTT.

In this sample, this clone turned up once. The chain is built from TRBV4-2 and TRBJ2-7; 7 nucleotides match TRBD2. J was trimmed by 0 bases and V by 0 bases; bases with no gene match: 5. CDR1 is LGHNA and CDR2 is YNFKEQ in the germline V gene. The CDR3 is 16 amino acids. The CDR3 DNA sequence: TGTGCCAGCAGCCAAGAGAGGCGGGAGAGCTCCTACGAGCAGTACTTC. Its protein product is CASSQERRESSYEQYF.

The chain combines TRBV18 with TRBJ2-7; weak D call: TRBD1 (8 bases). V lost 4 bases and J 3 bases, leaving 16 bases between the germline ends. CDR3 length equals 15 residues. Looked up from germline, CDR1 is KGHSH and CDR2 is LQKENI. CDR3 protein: CASSQGGTGDYEQYF. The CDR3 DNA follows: TGTGCCAGCTCACAGGGGGGGACAGGTGACTACGAGCAGTACTTC. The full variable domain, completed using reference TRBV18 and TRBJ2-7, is NAGVMQNPRHLVRRRGQEARLRCSPMKGHSHVYWYRQLPEEGLKFMVYLQKENIIDESGMPKERFSAEFPKEGPSILRIQQVVRGDSAAYFCASSQGGTGDYEQYFGPGTRLTVT.

The CDR3 reads CASSSQGFYGYTF. The DNA of the CDR3 is TGTGCCAGCTCCAGTCAGGGCTTCTATGGCTACACCTTC. The chain uses TRBV6-5 and TRBJ1-2; maybe TRBD1 (5 bases). This CDR3 is built from 13 residues. V shed 8 bases and J shed 4 bases, with 14 bases lying between them. Germline values: CDR1 MNHEY, CDR2 SVGAGI.

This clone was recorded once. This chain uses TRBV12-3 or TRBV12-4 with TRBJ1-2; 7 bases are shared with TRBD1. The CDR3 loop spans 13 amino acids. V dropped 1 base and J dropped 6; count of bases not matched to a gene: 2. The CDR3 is CASSLDDRDGYTF. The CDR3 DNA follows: TGTGCCAGCAGTTTAGATGACAGGGATGGCTACACCTTC.

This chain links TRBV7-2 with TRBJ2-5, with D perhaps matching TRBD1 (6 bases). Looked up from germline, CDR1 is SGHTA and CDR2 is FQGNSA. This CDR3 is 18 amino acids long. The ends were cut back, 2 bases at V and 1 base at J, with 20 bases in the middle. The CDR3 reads CASSLYSTGTSPQETQYF. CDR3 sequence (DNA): TGTGCCAGCAGCTTATATTCTACCGGGACAAGCCCCCAAGAGACCCAGTACTTC. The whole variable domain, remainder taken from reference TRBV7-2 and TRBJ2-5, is GAGVSQSPSNKVTEKGKDVELRCDPISGHTALYWYRQSLGQGLEFLIYFQGNSAPDKSGLPSDRFSAERTGGSVSTLTIQRTQQEDSAVYLCASSLYSTGTSPQETQYFGPGTRLLVL.